This passage covers 25 T cell receptor beta chains from one sample sequenced in a study of blood T cell repertoires in COVID-19. Profiling relied on immunoSEQ multiplex PCR, and the TCRdb table lists in-frame clones only, not all of them. Here the sample spans 450,000 or so clones, approximately 90% being singletons. Sequenced material: peripheral blood. The receptors originated from a man between 18 and 29 years old with COVID-19, enrolled during active disease.

The V call is TRBV6-6, the J call TRBJ1-6; D gene unclear. V was trimmed by 7 bases and J by 3 bases, leaving 7 bases between them. The CDR3 is 13 residues long. Germline lookup yields CDR1 MNHNY and CDR2 SVGAGI (reference sequence). The CDR3: CASTGNYNSPLHF. The DNA of the CDR3 is TGTGCCAGCACGGGGAACTATAATTCACCCCTCCACTTT.

This rearrangement joins TRBV3-1 (or the pseudogene TRBV3-2) to TRBJ2-7; TRBD2 matches at 13 bases. Trimming at V came to 1 base and at J to 6 bases, leaving 3 bases not matched to a gene. CDR1 is LGHDT, CDR2 YNNKEL, per germline (reference sequence). The CDR3 loop spans 15 amino acids. CDR3 protein: CASSQGLAGGLEQYF. The CDR3 nucleotides read TGTGCCAGCAGCCAAGGACTAGCGGGGGGACTCGAGCAGTACTTC.

The chain employs TRBV7-9 and TRBJ1-1, with D uncertain. V was clipped by 1 base and J by 8 bases, with 8 bases between them. The CDR3 extends over 12 amino acids. Germline CDR1 is SEHNR and CDR2 is FQNEAQ (reference sequence). CDR3 bases: TGTGCCAGCAGCTTAGTTAACAGAGAAGCTTTCTTT. Translation: CASSLVNREAFF.

The V call is TRBV3-1 (or the pseudogene TRBV3-2), the J call TRBJ2-7; D might be TRBD2 (5 bases). The CDR3 runs to 15 residues. Germline CDR1 is LGHDT and CDR2 is YNNKEL (reference sequence). The V end lost 4 bases, the J end lost 5 bases, and 18 bases lay between the germline ends. The DNA of the CDR3 is TGTGCCAGCAGCCCGTCCGGGCCGGTAGCGCACGAGCAGTACTTC. Translation gives CASSPSGPVAHEQYF.

The chain has TRBV11-3 and TRBJ2-3; D uncertain. V lost 5 bases and J 4 bases, leaving 4 bases between the germline ends. The CDR3 spans 11 residues. Germline lookup yields CDR1 SGHNT and CDR2 YENEEA. CDR3 DNA sequence: TGTGCCAGCAGCAACTCAGATACGCAGTATTTT. As protein: CASSNSDTQYF.

This chain uses TRBV28 with TRBJ1-2, with 10 bases matching TRBD1. J lost 8 bases, V lost 5 bases, and 11 bases had no gene match. The CDR3 sequence is 15 residues long. From germline, CDR1 is MDHEN and CDR2 SYDVKM. The CDR3 sequence: CASSKSTGGASGYTF. CDR3 sequence (DNA): TGTGCCAGCAGTAAGTCGACAGGGGGCGCAAGCGGCTACACCTTC.

The rearrangement joins TRBV15 to TRBJ2-2, with D possibly TRBD2 on 6 matching bases. Trimming shortened V by 9 bases and J by 1 base, and 15 bases separated the two germline ends. This CDR3 comprises 15 residues. Germline V gene sequence: CDR1 LNHNV, CDR2 YYDKDF (reference sequence). CDR3 residues: CATRRGFRNTGELFF. CDR3 sequence (DNA): TGTGCCACGCGGAGGGGATTTCGGAACACCGGGGAGCTGTTTTTT.

The rearrangement uses TRBV12-3 or TRBV12-4 and TRBJ2-7, with TRBD2 as a possible D gene (5 bases). The V and J ends lost 5 bases and 2 bases respectively, with 10 bases between them. The CDR3 is 13 residues long. DNA for the CDR3: TGTGCCAGCAGTGACGGGATCCCCTACGAGCAGTACTTC. Translation gives CASSDGIPYEQYF.

The V call is TRBV18, the J call TRBJ2-3; 7 bases match TRBD2. The CDR3 is 17 residues long. Germline trimming cut 5 bases from V and 0 bases from J; bases unmatched to any gene: 11. The germline V gene has CDR1 KGHSH and CDR2 LQKENI. The CDR3 is CASSVQLAASSTDTQYF. For the CDR3, the DNA is TGTGCCAGCTCAGTCCAGCTAGCGGCCTCTAGCACAGATACGCAGTATTTT.

The V gene is TRBV7-2, the J gene TRBJ2-6; D might be TRBD2 (5 bases). Germline-derived CDR1 and CDR2 are SGHTA and FQGNSA. The V end lost 1 base, the J end lost 0 bases, and 13 bases lay between the germline ends. The CDR3 loop spans 18 amino acids. DNA for the CDR3: TGTGCCAGCAGCTTAGGAGGGCCCTTCGGCTCTGGGGCCAACGTCCTGACTTTC. It codes for CASSLGGPFGSGANVLTF.

The chain recombines TRBV20-1 with TRBJ1-5; TRBD1 is a possible D gene (5 bases). The germline V gene has CDR1 DFQATT and CDR2 SNEGSKA (reference sequence). The CDR3 totals 14 residues. The V end lost 3 bases, the J end lost 0 bases, and 9 bases lay between the germline ends. CDR3 loop: CSASRQNSNQPQHF. The CDR3, as DNA: TGCAGTGCTAGTCGACAGAATAGCAATCAGCCCCAGCATTTT.

The chain employs TRBV5-4 and TRBJ2-5; 15 bases align to TRBD2. Germline trimming cut 4 bases from V and 0 bases from J; bases unmatched to any gene: 7. CDR3 length: 18 amino acids. Per the germline V gene, CDR1 is SGHNT and CDR2 is YYREEE (reference sequence). This CDR3 is CASSPGTSGRRYQETQYF. Here the CDR3 DNA reads TGTGCCAGCAGCCCTGGGACTAGCGGGAGGCGTTACCAAGAGACCCAGTACTTC.

The gene calls are TRBV10-2 and TRBJ2-4; 9 positions agree with TRBD2. This CDR3 region has 14 residues. After removal of 4 bases from V and 7 bases from J, the junction contained 5 bases not matched to a gene. Germline values: CDR1 WSHSY, CDR2 SAAADI. CDR3: CASSGSSGTNIQYF. In DNA form, the CDR3 reads TGCGCCAGCAGTGGCTCTAGCGGGACCAACATTCAGTACTTC.

The chain is built from TRBV24-1 and TRBJ2-3; 9 bases line up with TRBD2. This CDR3 spans 16 amino acids. Germline V gene lookup returns CDR1 KGHDR and CDR2 SFDVKD. After removal of 4 bases from V and 3 bases from J, the junction contained 7 bases not matched to a gene. The DNA for the CDR3 is TGTGCCACCAGTGACCCCCTAGCGGGGAAAACAGATACGCAGTATTTT. Its translation is CATSDPLAGKTDTQYF.

The rearrangement uses TRBV30 and TRBJ1-1, with TRBD1 matching 8 bases. CDR1 and CDR2 from the germline V gene are GTSNPN and SVGIG (reference sequence). J was trimmed by 6 bases and V by 5 bases; bases with no gene match: 5. The CDR3 spans 12 residues. The CDR3 DNA is TGTGCCTGGTCGAGACAGGGGTCTGAAGCTTTCTTT. Residues: CAWSRQGSEAFF.

The V and J genes are TRBV6-1 and TRBJ2-5, with 8 bases fitting TRBD2. Losses at the gene ends were 0 bases for V and 4 bases for J; bases not matched to a gene: 1. Germline lookup yields CDR1 MNHNS and CDR2 SASEGT. CDR3 length: 14 amino acids. Here the CDR3 reads CASSEARGGETQYF. CDR3 nucleotide sequence: TGTGCCAGCAGTGAAGCCCGGGGGGGAGAGACCCAGTACTTC.

This rearrangement joins TRBV14 to TRBJ2-1; the match to TRBD2 covers 9 bases. This CDR3 comprises 17 residues. Germline assignment: CDR1 SGHDN and CDR2 FVKESK. The V segment lost 3 bases and the J segment 5 bases; nucleotides outside the gene matches: 11. The CDR3 DNA sequence: TGTGCCAGCAGCCACGGTAAACTAGCGGGTGGGGACAATGAGCAGTTCTTC. It specifies CASSHGKLAGGDNEQFF. The full variable domain, its missing parts supplied by reference TRBV14 and TRBJ2-1, is EAGVTQFPSHSVIEKGQTVTLRCDPISGHDNLYWYRRVMGKEIKFLLHFVKESKQDESGMPNNRFLAERTGGTYSTLKVQPAELEDSGVYFCASSHGKLAGGDNEQFFGPGTRLTVL.

The chain links TRBV13 to TRBJ1-6; D is unresolved. This CDR3 comprises 15 residues. Trimming left V 4 bases short and J 0 bases short, with 7 bases between. The germline gives CDR1 PRHDT, CDR2 FYEKMQ (reference sequence). CDR3 bases: TGTGCCAGCAGCTCAGGTCGCTCCTATAATTCACCCCTCCACTTT. This gives the protein CASSSGRSYNSPLHF.

The chain recombines TRBV6-6 with TRBJ2-1; 8 nucleotides match TRBD2. Germline V CDR1 and CDR2: MNHNY, SVGAGI (reference sequence). The CDR3 is 14 residues long. J was trimmed by 5 bases and V by 0 bases; bases with no gene match: 0. The CDR3 bases are TGTGCCAGCAGTTACTCGCGGGAGGACAATGAGCAGTTCTTC. Its protein product is CASSYSREDNEQFF.

The gene calls are TRBV6-5 and TRBJ1-6, with 8 bases lining up with TRBD1. The CDR3 has 14 amino acids. Germline trimming cut 6 bases from V and 9 bases from J; bases unmatched to any gene: 7. In germline, CDR1 is MNHEY, CDR2 SVGAGI. The CDR3 nucleotides read TGTGCCAGCAGACGACAGGGGAGTACTTCACCCCTCCACTTT. Its protein is CASRRQGSTSPLHF.

The gene calls are TRBV6-5 and TRBJ2-5; the match to TRBD2 covers 16 bases. Germline V lookup: CDR1 MNHEY, CDR2 SVGAGI. After removal of 6 bases from V and 6 bases from J, the junction contained 4 bases not matched to a gene. This CDR3 spans 15 amino acids. CDR3: CASREGLAGGKTQYF. As DNA, the CDR3 is TGTGCCAGCAGGGAGGGACTAGCGGGAGGGAAGACCCAGTACTTC.

The CDR3 DNA follows: TGTGCCAGCAGCGAATGGGGACAGGGCTCTAACACCGGGGAGCTGTTTTTT. This sequence encodes CASSEWGQGSNTGELFF. The chain uses TRBV9 and TRBJ2-2, with 9 bases identical to TRBD1. V lost 3 bases and J lost 2; bases outside the gene matches: 8. This CDR3 contains 17 residues. The germline gives CDR1 SGDLS, CDR2 YYNGEE.

The J gene is TRBJ2-1, the V gene TRBV13; D possibly corresponds to TRBD1 (6 bases). Germline V CDR1 and CDR2: PRHDT, FYEKMQ (reference sequence). With 6 bases removed from V and 5 bases from J, the gap between germline ends came to 11 bases. The CDR3 is 13 amino acids. CDR3 residues: CASRRDTNNEQFF. The DNA of the CDR3 is TGTGCCAGCAGGAGGGACACTAACAATGAGCAGTTCTTC.

This clone was counted a few times. CDR3 nucleotides: TGTGCCAGCAGCGGATCGGGACTAGTGATTTCTGAGCAGTTCTTC. Protein product: CASSGSGLVISEQFF. The chain links TRBV6-2 or TRBV6-3 to TRBJ2-1, with 8 bases fitting TRBD2. The junction had 13 bases not matched to a gene; V was cut back by 6 bases and J by 9 bases. Looked up from germline, CDR1 is MNHEY and CDR2 is SVGEGT. This CDR3 comprises 15 residues.

The chain is built from TRBV12-5 and TRBJ2-1; 13 nucleotides line up with TRBD2. The ends lost 5 bases at V and 8 bases at J; junction bases unmatched: 6. The CDR3 is made up of 15 amino acids. Per the germline V gene, CDR1 is LGHNT and CDR2 is FRNRAP. DNA for the CDR3: TGTGCTAGTGGTACGACTAGCGGGAGGTTGTATGAGCAGTTCTTC. Translated: CASGTTSGRLYEQFF.